Listed below are T cell receptor beta chains from one sample, sequenced in a study of cytomegalovirus exposure and HLA in healthy donors. The protocol was immunoSEQ multiplex PCR, while the TCRdb copy is restricted to in-frame clones and leaves out a portion. The sample lists about 70,000 clones; around 94% were seen once. Specimen: PBMCs. Receptors originate from a woman under 30 in good health and CMV-seropositive. Each CDR3 is given with its conserved first and last residue. The D gene is left open where the match is weak. Size is stated for part of the rows, as once, few or many counts, or as a class when the clone is expanded.

V: TRBV11-2; size: .; D: TRBD2; J: TRBJ2-7; DNA: TGTGCCAGCAGTTTCCCGAGGGGGACTAGCGGGGGGGATTACTACGAGCAGTACTTC; CDR3: CASSFPRGTSGGDYYEQYF
V: TRBV18; size: .; D: TRBD2; J: TRBJ2-7; DNA: TGTGCCAGCTCTCCCGGACTAGCGGGAGCCTACGAGCAGTACTTC; CDR3: CASSPGLAGAYEQYF
V: TRBV10-3; size: .; D: TRBD1; J: TRBJ1-1; DNA: TGTGCCATCAGTGAGTCGGCCGGGACAGGGAACACTGAAGCTTTCTTT; CDR3: CAISESAGTGNTEAFF
V: TRBV7-9; size: once; D: TRBD2; J: TRBJ2-3; DNA: TGTGCCAGCAGCTCCCGGATAGCGGGGGGGCCCGTAGATACGCAGTATTTT; CDR3: CASSSRIAGGPVDTQYF
V: TRBV18; size: .; D: TRBD1; J: TRBJ1-1; DNA: TGTGCCAGCTCACCGCCACTACAGGGGGCGAACACTGAAGCTTTCTTT; CDR3: CASSPPLQGANTEAFF
V: TRBV30; size: once; D: .; J: TRBJ2-3; DNA: TGTGCCTGGAGTGTCGGGAGAAGTGGCACAGATACGCAGTATTTT; CDR3: CAWSVGRSGTDTQYF
V: TRBV25-1; size: .; D: .; J: TRBJ2-4; DNA: TGTGCCAGCAGTGGAGGCGGGGGCCCCAACTTCGCCAAAAACATTCAGTACTTC; CDR3: CASSGGGGPNFAKNIQYF
V: TRBV9; size: once; D: TRBD2; J: TRBJ2-1; DNA: TGTGCCAGCAGCTCCACCGGGACTAGTTTAGGGGAGCAGTTCTTC; CDR3: CASSSTGTSLGEQFF
V: TRBV9; size: .; D: TRBD1; J: TRBJ1-3; DNA: TGTGCCAGCAGCGGAGCACCCCACCCTACAGGGGTCTCTGGAAACACCATATATTTT; CDR3: CASSGAPHPTGVSGNTIYF
V: TRBV11-2; size: once; D: .; J: TRBJ2-5; DNA: TGTGCCAGCAGCTTATCGGGGACTGAGACCCAGTACTTC; CDR3: CASSLSGTETQYF
V: TRBV2; size: .; D: .; J: TRBJ2-5; DNA: TGTGCCAGCAGTGAACAGCAAGAGACCCAGTACTTC; CDR3: CASSEQQETQYF
V: TRBV5-6; size: .; D: TRBD1; J: TRBJ2-3; DNA: TGTGCCAGCAGCTTTGGGACAGGGCAGGCAGATACGCAGTATTTT; CDR3: CASSFGTGQADTQYF
V: TRBV10-1; size: .; D: .; J: TRBJ1-1; DNA: TGCGCCAGCGCTTACAGGGACCTTCCTGAAGCTTTCTTT; CDR3: CASAYRDLPEAFF
V: TRBV5-1; size: .; D: .; J: TRBJ2-5; DNA: TGCGCCAGCAGCACCGACACCCTTTCCTGGCCACCAAGAGACCAAGAGACCCAGTACTTC; CDR3: CASSTDTLSWPPRDQETQYF
V: TRBV11-2; size: .; D: .; J: TRBJ2-7; DNA: TGTGCCAGCAGGTTTTCCGGGCCCGGGGGAAACGAGCAGTACTTC; CDR3: CASRFSGPGGNEQYF
V: TRBV13; size: .; D: .; J: TRBJ1-5; DNA: TGTGCCAGCAGCTTAGGCAGGGAAGGGAACCAGCCCCAGCATTTT; CDR3: CASSLGREGNQPQHF
V: TRBV18; size: .; D: TRBD2; J: TRBJ2-2; DNA: TGTGCCAGCTCACCAACTCTAGCGGGAGATACCGGGGAGCTGTTTTTT; CDR3: CASSPTLAGDTGELFF
V: TRBV7-9; size: .; D: TRBD1; J: TRBJ2-1; DNA: TGTGCCAGCAGCCCACCGAAGATCGGACAGGGGATAAGCAATGAGCAGTTCTTC; CDR3: CASSPPKIGQGISNEQFF
V: TRBV7-2; size: .; D: .; J: TRBJ1-1; DNA: TGTGCCAGCAGCTTCCCAGCAGGTCGTTCGTTTGACACTGAAGCTTTCTTT; CDR3: CASSFPAGRSFDTEAFF
V: TRBV15; size: .; D: .; J: TRBJ2-3; DNA: TGTGCCACCAGATTGTCAGGGTACACAGATACGCAGTATTTT; CDR3: CATRLSGYTDTQYF
V: TRBV18; size: .; D: TRBD1; J: TRBJ1-5; DNA: TGTGCCAGCTCACCGGACAGGATAGAGCCCCAGCATTTT; CDR3: CASSPDRIEPQHF
V: TRBV5-1; size: .; D: .; J: TRBJ2-5; DNA: TGCGCCAGCAGCTTGGGGGACTTCCAAGAGACCCAGTACTTC; CDR3: CASSLGDFQETQYF
V: TRBV5-1; size: .; D: TRBD2; J: TRBJ2-1; DNA: TGCGCCAGCAGAAAGCGGGAGGTTCGGAATGAGCAGTTCTTC; CDR3: CASRKREVRNEQFF
V: TRBV7-6; size: .; D: TRBD2; J: TRBJ2-2; DNA: TGTGCCAGCAGCTTAGAGACTAGCTTGATTGGGGAGCTGTTTTTT; CDR3: CASSLETSLIGELFF
V: TRBV11-2; size: .; D: TRBD1; J: TRBJ1-2; DNA: TGTGCCAGCAGCTTGAGTCAGGGGGCCACCAACTATGGCTACACCTTC; CDR3: CASSLSQGATNYGYTF
V: TRBV19; size: .; D: TRBD2; J: TRBJ2-1; DNA: TGTGCCAGTAGTACCGGGACTAGCGGTCTCAATGAGCAGTTCTTC; CDR3: CASSTGTSGLNEQFF
V: TRBV19; size: .; D: TRBD1; J: TRBJ2-7; DNA: TGTGCCAGTATGCCTCCCCCCGGCGGACAGGGGCCGGGAAGCGAGCAGTACTTC; CDR3: CASMPPPGGQGPGSEQYF
V: TRBV7-9; size: once; D: .; J: TRBJ2-5; DNA: TGTGCCAGCGGCGGTAAAGGAGAGGAGACCCAGTACTTC; CDR3: CASGGKGEETQYF
V: TRBV10-1; size: .; D: .; J: TRBJ1-1; DNA: TGCGCCAGCAGTGATTCCCAGGGGTGGACTGAAGCTTTCTTT; CDR3: CASSDSQGWTEAFF
V: TRBV28; size: .; D: TRBD1; J: TRBJ2-7; DNA: TGTGCCAGCAGTTTAATGGGACAGAGCTCCTACGAGCAGTACTTC; CDR3: CASSLMGQSSYEQYF
V: TRBV13; size: once; D: .; J: TRBJ2-2; DNA: TGTGCCAGCAGTGAAGGAGCTTTGGGCGGGGAGCTGTTTTTT; CDR3: CASSEGALGGELFF
V: TRBV10-1; size: .; D: .; J: TRBJ1-1; DNA: TGCGCCAGCAGTCAGGGCGGGAACACTGAAGCTTTCTTT; CDR3: CASSQGGNTEAFF